The 31 T cell receptor beta chains presented below share a single source sample, sequenced in a study of cytomegalovirus exposure and HLA in healthy donors. The PCR contained 60 Vbeta and 13 Jbeta primers. Measured with immunoSEQ multiplex PCR; TCRdb has only the in-frame clones, and not every one. The data show 100,000 to 150,000 clones, with roughly 75% seen just once and over 2.5% held by the top ten. What was sequenced was PBMCs. All receptors derive from a woman aged 50 to 65 in good health and CMV-seronegative.

The chain joins TRBV28 to TRBJ2-7; D is perhaps TRBD2 (5 bases). Germline V lookup: CDR1 MDHEN, CDR2 SYDVKM. The length of the CDR3 is 14 residues. Deletions cut 1 base from V and 5 bases from J, with 12 bases between. The CDR3: CASSLFPSIDEQYF. For the CDR3, the DNA is TGTGCCAGCAGTTTATTTCCTAGCATCGACGAGCAGTACTTC.

The chain carries TRBV2 and TRBJ2-5, with a tentative D call TRBD2 (6 bases). Germline assignment: CDR1 SNHLY and CDR2 FYNNEI. This CDR3 comprises 14 residues. V gave up 8 bases and J gave up 2 bases, with 15 bases separating them. CDR3 sequence reads: CASPVASAQETQYF. CDR3 DNA sequence: TGTGCCAGCCCCGTTGCTAGCGCACAAGAGACCCAGTACTTC.

This clone was detected once. This CDR3 is CASSQTSGTHNEQFF. The CDR3 DNA sequence: TGTGCCAGCAGCCAGACTAGCGGGACCCACAATGAGCAGTTCTTC. The V call is TRBV7-3, the J call TRBJ2-1; TRBD2 aligns across 11 bases. This CDR3 region has 15 residues. V trimming: 5 bases; J trimming: 5 bases; junction bases outside the gene matches: 5. The germline CDR1 and CDR2 sequences are SGHTA and FQGTGA.

This rearrangement joins TRBV19 to TRBJ1-2; 8 nucleotides line up with TRBD1. The length of the CDR3 is 16 residues. The J segment lost 5 bases and the V segment lost 4 bases, leaving 12 bases of the junction unmatched. The germline V gene has CDR1 LNHDA and CDR2 SQIVND (reference sequence). The CDR3 DNA is TGTGCCAGTAGTAGCTCCGACAGGGGACTATTATATGGCTACACCTTC. Its protein is CASSSSDRGLLYGYTF. Combining the CDR3 with reference TRBV19 and TRBJ1-2 gives the whole variable domain DGGITQSPKYLFRKEGQNVTLSCEQNLNHDAMYWYRQDPGQGLRLIYYSQIVNDFQKGDIAEGYSVSREKKESFPLTVTSAQKNPTAFYLCASSSSDRGLLYGYTFGSGTRLTVV.

The V call is TRBV19, the J call TRBJ1-2; 8 nucleotides match TRBD1. J was trimmed by 2 bases and V by 7 bases; bases with no gene match: 9. Germline loops: CDR1 LNHDA, CDR2 SQIVND (reference sequence). CDR3 length equals 15 residues. CDR3 nucleotides: TGTGCCAGTAAACCCTCGGACAGGGCAAACTATGGCTACACCTTC. The encoded protein is CASKPSDRANYGYTF.

As to this clone: Sequence at one end of the junction differs from germline and may be a read error. The chain joins TRBV7-9 to TRBJ2-7; maybe TRBD2 (5 bases). The CDR3 loop spans 13 amino acids. Germline lookup yields CDR1 SEHNR and CDR2 FQNEAQ (reference sequence). The CDR3 spells CSSSRETSYEQYF. DNA of the CDR3: TGTTCCAGCAGCCGGGAAACTTCCTACGAGCAGTACTTC.

This chain joins TRBV7-2 and TRBJ2-7; TRBD2 matches at 14 bases. Per germline, CDR1 SGHTA and CDR2 FQGNSA. V gave up 5 bases and J gave up 4 bases; unmatched junction bases: 7. The length of the CDR3 is 16 residues. The CDR3 sequence: CASSHAGLAGGYEQYF. CDR3 bases: TGTGCCAGCAGCCACGCCGGACTAGCGGGAGGATACGAGCAGTACTTC.

The chain employs TRBV7-6 and TRBJ2-3, with unresolved D. This CDR3 has 13 amino acids. The V gene's germline CDR1 is SGHVS and CDR2 FNYEAQ. Trimming shortened V by 2 bases and J by 7 bases, and 10 bases separated the two germline ends. In nucleotides, the CDR3 is TGTGCCAGCAGCTTACGGTCAACCTATACGCAGTATTTT. This codes for CASSLRSTYTQYF.

V gene TRBV30 combines with J gene TRBJ2-1; the match to TRBD2 covers 7 bases. The CDR3 covers 14 residues. Germline lookup yields CDR1 GTSNPN and CDR2 SVGIG (reference sequence). Unmatched junction bases numbered 9, after V lost 3 bases and J lost 7 bases. In DNA, the CDR3 is TGTGCCTGGAGGGTGGGAGGGCCGGAGAATGAGCAGTTCTTC. It yields the protein CAWRVGGPENEQFF.

This clone has only one observation. J is TRBJ2-1 and V is TRBV7-6; 9 nucleotides match TRBD2. The V gene end was trimmed by 5 bases and the J gene end by 4 bases; junction bases not matched to a gene: 6. Germline V CDR1 and CDR2: SGHVS, FNYEAQ. The length of the CDR3 is 15 residues. The CDR3 DNA reads TGTGCCAGCAGCCCGACTAGCGGCGGTTACAATGAGCAGTTCTTC. Translated: CASSPTSGGYNEQFF.

The chain uses TRBV7-2 and TRBJ2-1, with a possible D match to TRBD2 (5 bases). Germline V gene data show CDR1 as SGHTA and CDR2 as FQGNSA. The CDR3 length is 14 residues. The V end lost 6 bases, the J end lost 9 bases, and 18 bases lay between the germline ends. CDR3 sequence (DNA): TGTGCCAGCAGGACTACGGACTTTGGCCTTGAGCAGTTCTTC. This translates into CASRTTDFGLEQFF.

The chain employs TRBV28 and TRBJ1-1; perhaps TRBD1 as D (6 bases). The germline V gene has CDR1 MDHEN and CDR2 SYDVKM. The CDR3 has 13 amino acids. The V end was cut by 5 bases, the J end by 3 bases, with 10 bases between. In DNA form, the CDR3 reads TGTGCCAGCAGTCATCAGGGGTACACTGAAGCTTTCTTT. Its translation: CASSHQGYTEAFF.

V usage is TRBV27 and J usage is TRBJ2-1; D is perhaps TRBD2 (6 bases). Germline V lookup: CDR1 MNHEY, CDR2 SMNVEV (reference sequence). The germline V and J ends were trimmed by 7 bases and 5 bases, with 27 bases remaining between them. The CDR3 spans 18 residues. This CDR3 is CASTRDLRAGRTNNEQFF. CDR3 DNA sequence: TGTGCCAGCACCCGGGACTTACGGGCGGGCCGCACTAACAATGAGCAGTTCTTC.

This clone was counted once. The chain employs TRBV19 and TRBJ2-1; 11 bases agree with TRBD1. This CDR3 has 18 amino acids. J was trimmed by 10 bases and V by 4 bases; bases with no gene match: 18. CDR1 and CDR2 from the germline V gene are LNHDA and SQIVND (reference sequence). Written as DNA, the CDR3 is TGTGCCAGTAGTACCACCGGGACAGGGGGTACCCCCATCGGGGAGCAGTTCTTC. It encodes CASSTTGTGGTPIGEQFF. Combining the CDR3 with reference TRBV19 and TRBJ2-1 gives the whole variable domain DGGITQSPKYLFRKEGQNVTLSCEQNLNHDAMYWYRQDPGQGLRLIYYSQIVNDFQKGDIAEGYSVSREKKESFPLTVTSAQKNPTAFYLCASSTTGTGGTPIGEQFFGPGTRLTVL.

CDR3: CASTWDKPEENTEAFF. In nucleotides, the CDR3 is TGTGCCAGCACCTGGGACAAACCCGAGGAGAACACTGAAGCTTTCTTT. This chain links TRBV28 with TRBJ1-1; weak D call: TRBD1 (6 bases). This CDR3 has 16 amino acids. Trimming removed 7 bases from V and 1 base from J, with 19 bases in between. Germline CDR1 MDHEN, CDR2 SYDVKM. The whole variable domain, filled in from reference TRBV28 and TRBJ1-1, reads DVKVTQSSRYLVKRTGEKVFLECVQDMDHENMFWYRQDPGLGLRLIYFSYDVKMKEKGDIPEGYSVSREKKERFSLILESASTNQTSMYLCASTWDKPEENTEAFFGQGTRLTVV.

This chain uses TRBV28 with TRBJ1-4; D not certain. In germline, CDR1 is MDHEN, CDR2 SYDVKM. The CDR3 is made up of 13 amino acids. Between the trimmed V and J ends, which lost 2 bases and 10 bases, there was a span of 11 bases. Written as DNA, the CDR3 is TGTGCCAGCAGTTTACCCCACGAAGCAAAACTGTTTTTT. As protein: CASSLPHEAKLFF.

The rearrangement joins TRBV6-5 to TRBJ2-7, with 7 bases identical to TRBD1. This CDR3 is 14 amino acids long. V dropped 9 bases and J dropped 0; count of bases not matched to a gene: 8. CDR1 is MNHEY, CDR2 SVGAGI, per germline. The CDR3 coding sequence is TGTGCCAGTACCATCCGGGACAGCTCCTACGAGCAGTACTTC. Its translation is CASTIRDSSYEQYF.

V gene TRBV28 combines with J gene TRBJ1-1; D perhaps matches TRBD1 (5 bases). CDR1 and CDR2 (germline): MDHEN, SYDVKM. The CDR3 is 14 residues long. V was shortened by 6 bases and J by 7 bases, with 18 bases between the two germline ends. The CDR3 nucleotides are TGTGCCAGCAGCTTACTGGGGGGGACCAATGAAGCTTTCTTT. Amino acids: CASSLLGGTNEAFF.

The V gene is TRBV11-1, the J gene TRBJ1-1; D possibly corresponds to TRBD1 (6 bases). Germline CDR1 is SGHAT and CDR2 is FQDESV (reference sequence). The CDR3 is made up of 14 amino acids. The germline V and J ends were trimmed by 4 bases and 1 base, with 10 bases remaining between them. CDR3 protein: CASSSGQRNTEAFF. CDR3 sequence (DNA): TGTGCCAGCAGCTCCGGACAGAGGAACACTGAAGCTTTCTTT.

The gene calls are TRBV30 and TRBJ1-1; no clear D. V lost 1 base and J 1 base, leaving 7 bases between the germline ends. The CDR3 runs 13 residues. Germline V gene lookup returns CDR1 GTSNPN and CDR2 SVGIG (reference sequence). This CDR3 reads CAWSELWNTEAFF. The CDR3 DNA reads TGTGCCTGGAGTGAACTTTGGAACACTGAAGCTTTCTTT.

The CDR3 DNA follows: TGTGCCAGTGCCTTAGCTTCCTCCTACAATGAGCAGTTCTTC. The encoded protein is CASALASSYNEQFF. This chain uses TRBV6-5 with TRBJ2-1; no clear D. V lost 9 bases and J lost 0, with 12 bases in between. In germline, CDR1 is MNHEY, CDR2 SVGAGI. The CDR3 loop spans 14 amino acids.

The V gene is TRBV5-1, the J gene TRBJ2-7; 9 bases are a match to TRBD2. The CDR3 extends over 15 amino acids. The V gene's germline CDR1 is SGHRS and CDR2 YFSETQ. V lost 0 bases, J lost 0 bases, and 1 base stayed unmatched. CDR3 DNA: TGCGCCAGCAGCTTGGGAGCGGGAGGCTCCTACGAGCAGTACTTC. Translation gives CASSLGAGGSYEQYF. Combining the CDR3 with reference TRBV5-1 and TRBJ2-7 gives the whole variable domain KAGVTQTPRYLIKTRGQQVTLSCSPISGHRSVSWYQQTPGQGLQFLFEYFSETQRNKGNFPGRFSGRQFSNSRSEMNVSTLELGDSALYLCASSLGAGGSYEQYFGPGTRLTVT.

The gene calls are TRBV6-6 and TRBJ2-1, with TRBD1 matching 7 bases. The CDR3 extends over 15 amino acids. Germline V CDR1 and CDR2: MNHNY, SVGAGI (reference sequence). V was clipped by 0 bases and J by 5 bases; unmatched bases: 4. This chain's CDR3 is CASSYSTGLDNEQFF. As DNA, the CDR3 is TGTGCCAGCAGTTACTCGACAGGGCTCGACAATGAGCAGTTCTTC.

The chain links TRBV30 to TRBJ2-3; D might be TRBD1 (6 bases). From germline, CDR1 is GTSNPN and CDR2 SVGIG (reference sequence). The CDR3 runs 15 residues. V was pared by 0 bases and J by 1 base, with 11 bases between. DNA for the CDR3: TGTGCCTGGAGTGTTTCAGGGGAAGGCACAGATACGCAGTATTTT. As protein: CAWSVSGEGTDTQYF. The variable domain in full, with the rest retrieved from reference TRBV30 and TRBJ2-3, is SQTIHQWPATLVQPVGSPLSLECTVEGTSNPNLYWYRQAAGRGLQLLFYSVGIGQISSEVPQNLSASRPQDRQFILSSKKLLLSDSGFYLCAWSVSGEGTDTQYFGPGTRLTVL.

This rearrangement joins TRBV11-2 to TRBJ2-2, with a tentative D call TRBD2 (5 bases). CDR1 SGHAT and CDR2 FQNNGV come from the germline V gene. The CDR3 runs 13 residues. The V gene lost 3 bases and the J gene lost 6 bases, with 8 bases spanning the gap. In nucleotides, the CDR3 is TGTGCCAGCAGCTTTGCGGAGGCCGGGGAGCTGTTTTTT. This codes for CASSFAEAGELFF.

CDR3 in amino acids: CASSQEFRTERPYEQYF. The CDR3 coding sequence is TGCGCCAGCAGCCAAGAGTTCCGGACAGAAAGACCCTACGAGCAGTACTTC. V usage is TRBV4-3 and J usage is TRBJ2-7; D might be TRBD1 (6 bases). Trimming cost V 0 bases and J 2 bases, with 17 bases left between them. CDR1 is LGHNA and CDR2 is YSLEER in the germline V gene. The CDR3 loop spans 17 amino acids.

The chain employs TRBV19 and TRBJ1-1, with D tentatively TRBD1 (6 bases). Germline CDR1 is LNHDA and CDR2 is SQIVND (reference sequence). CDR3 size: 14 residues. Trimming shortened V by 6 bases and J by 1 base, and 12 bases separated the two germline ends. CDR3 amino acids: CASRENRANTEAFF. The DNA for the CDR3 is TGTGCCAGTAGGGAAAACAGGGCGAACACTGAAGCTTTCTTT.

This clone was seen only a few times. The gene calls are TRBV5-1 and TRBJ2-2, with TRBD1 matching 8 bases. The CDR3 runs to 15 residues. The V and J ends lost 4 bases and 5 bases, in that order; junction bases with no gene match: 7. CDR1 is SGHRS and CDR2 is YFSETQ in the germline V gene. CDR3 nucleotides: TGCGCCAGCAGCAACCGACAGGGGTTGACCGGGGAGCTGTTTTTT. This translates into CASSNRQGLTGELFF.

The chain uses TRBV7-9 and TRBJ2-7, with TRBD1 matching 8 bases. The CDR3 totals 15 residues. The J segment lost 9 bases and the V segment lost 5 bases, leaving 15 bases of the junction unmatched. Germline CDR1 and CDR2: SEHNR and FQNEAQ (reference sequence). CDR3 region: CASSPMRAGGAGQYF. The CDR3 bases are TGTGCCAGCAGCCCGATGAGGGCAGGGGGCGCGGGGCAGTACTTC.

The CDR3 loop reads CASRGLRQGYEQYF. CDR3 nucleotide sequence: TGTGCCAGCAGGGGCCTGCGACAGGGCTACGAGCAGTACTTC. The J gene is TRBJ2-7, the V gene TRBV7-2; 7 positions match TRBD1. V was pared by 6 bases and J by 3 bases, with 8 bases of the junction left unmatched. The germline V gene has CDR1 SGHTA and CDR2 FQGNSA. The CDR3 loop spans 14 amino acids. Full variable domain (rest looked up from reference TRBV7-2 and TRBJ2-7): GAGVSQSPSNKVTEKGKDVELRCDPISGHTALYWYRQSLGQGLEFLIYFQGNSAPDKSGLPSDRFSAERTGGSVSTLTIQRTQQEDSAVYLCASRGLRQGYEQYFGPGTRLTVT.

The rearrangement uses TRBV27 and TRBJ2-5, with 7 positions matching TRBD2. In germline, CDR1 is MNHEY, CDR2 SMNVEV (reference sequence). This CDR3 has 15 amino acids. V trimming: 5 bases; J trimming: 4 bases; junction bases outside the gene matches: 10. CDR3: CASSPPGVAGETQYF. The CDR3 DNA follows: TGTGCCAGCAGTCCACCGGGGGTAGCGGGAGAGACCCAGTACTTC.